These T cell receptor beta chains were read from a single sample in a study of T cells in Graves' hyperthyroidism and ophthalmopathy. TCRdb recomputed calls from the multiplex PCR reads with MiXCR, one row per CDR3 protein. The sample includes hundreds of thousands of distinct CDR3 sequences, about 19% of them seen just once. Sequencing used blood. Receptors originate from a woman between 45 and 65 years old with Graves' hyperthyroidism that later progressed to Graves' ophthalmopathy. The CDR3 runs from the conserved cysteine through the conserved F or W. The D gene is left open where the match is weak. Only some rows state a clone size, as once, few, many or a class for expanded clones.

V	D	J	size	CDR3	DNA
TRBV11-2	NA	TRBJ1-1	many	CASSFIELVGEAFF	TGTGCCAGCAGCTTCATTGAGTTAGTCGGTGAAGCTTTCTTT
TRBV29-1	TRBD1	TRBJ2-1	NA	CSVEGTASYNEQFF	TGCAGCGTGGAAGGGACAGCCTCATACAATGAGCAGTTCTTC
TRBV2	NA	TRBJ1-1	many	CASSDYPGTLNTEAFF	TGTGCCAGCAGTGACTACCCCGGCACCCTGAACACTGAAGCTTTCTTT
TRBV9	TRBD1	TRBJ1-1	NA	CASSPRQGGLMDTEAFF	TGTGCCAGCAGCCCACGACAGGGGGGTCTTATGGACACTGAAGCTTTCTTT
TRBV6-1	TRBD1	TRBJ1-1	many	CASRGSGQGKVEAFF	TGTGCCAGCAGAGGTTCTGGACAGGGTAAGGTTGAAGCTTTCTTT
TRBV29-1	TRBD1	TRBJ2-7	NA	CSVVRQGSYEQYF	TGCAGCGTTGTTCGACAGGGCTCCTACGAGCAGTACTTC
TRBV9	TRBD1	TRBJ2-5	NA	CASSETGGRETQYF	TGTGCCAGCAGCGAAACAGGGGGCAGGGAGACCCAGTACTTC
TRBV2	TRBD2	TRBJ2-3	NA	CASSALALYTDTQYF	TGTGCCAGCAGCGCACTAGCGCTTTACACAGATACGCAGTATTTT
TRBV18	TRBD1	TRBJ1-1	many	CASSPGTGGIMTEAFF	TGTGCCAGCTCACCCGGGACAGGGGGCATTATGACTGAAGCTTTCTTT
TRBV6-1	TRBD1	TRBJ2-7	many	CASSSGLYNRGVSYEQYF	TGTGCCAGCAGTAGTGGGTTGTATAACAGGGGGGTCTCCTACGAGCAGTACTTC
TRBV10-3	NA	TRBJ1-5	NA	CAISESEGGNQPQHF	TGTGCCATCAGTGAGTCAGAGGGCGGGAATCAGCCCCAGCATTTT
TRBV12-3/TRBV12-4	NA	TRBJ1-5	many	CASSRTGSNQPQHF	TGTGCCAGCAGCCGGACTGGAAGCAATCAGCCCCAGCATTTT
TRBV7-9	NA	TRBJ2-5	many	CASGQSDGAEETQYF	TGTGCCAGCGGGCAGTCAGATGGGGCTGAGGAGACCCAGTACTTC
TRBV11-2	NA	TRBJ1-1	many	CASSPVVWGDTEAFF	TGTGCCAGCAGCCCCGTCGTCTGGGGGGACACTGAAGCTTTCTTT
TRBV3-1	NA	TRBJ1-4	many	CASSHQGEKLFF	TGTGCCAGCAGCCACCAAGGGGAAAAACTGTTTTTT
TRBV20-1	TRBD2	TRBJ2-1	few	CSAPTSGGADEQFF	TGCAGTGCCCCCACTAGCGGGGGGGCCGATGAGCAGTTCTTC
TRBV7-8	NA	TRBJ2-7	few	CASSSKPPHYEQYF	TGTGCCAGCAGCTCTAAACCCCCTCACTACGAGCAGTACTTC
TRBV3-1	NA	TRBJ1-2	many	CASSQLRSDYGYTF	TGTGCCAGCAGCCAGCTCAGATCTGACTATGGCTACACCTTC
TRBV6-1	NA	TRBJ2-7	few	CATRRTYEQYF	TGTGCCACCAGGCGGACCTACGAGCAGTACTTC
TRBV15	NA	TRBJ2-3	few	CATSSRPGLRTDTQYF	TGTGCCACCAGCTCCCGACCGGGACTTCGCACAGATACGCAGTATTTT
TRBV5-1	TRBD1	TRBJ1-1	many	CASSLSVRGPVLAEAFF	TGCGCCAGCAGCTTGTCGGTCAGGGGGCCGGTTTTGGCTGAAGCTTTCTTT
TRBV5-6	NA	TRBJ2-6	NA	CASSLTGTGANVLTF	TGTGCCAGCAGCTTAACAGGGACCGGGGCCAACGTCCTGACTTTC
TRBV6-1	NA	TRBJ1-6	NA	CASSAPGIVFSPLHF	TGTGCCAGCAGTGCGCCAGGAATCGTTTTTTCACCCCTCCACTTT
TRBV2	TRBD1	TRBJ1-2	NA	CASSRDRLFSGYTF	TGTGCCAGCAGTAGGGACAGGCTATTTTCTGGCTACACCTTC
TRBV10-2	NA	TRBJ1-6	few	CASTGDIYNSPLHF	TGCGCCAGCACGGGGGATATCTATAATTCACCCCTCCACTTT
TRBV6-1	NA	TRBJ1-4	NA	CASSPNRDGSEKLFF	TGTGCCAGCAGTCCAAACAGGGATGGGAGTGAAAAACTGTTTTTT
TRBV6-2/TRBV6-3	NA	TRBJ1-1	many	CASSYSAVGGGTEAFF	TGTGCCAGCAGTTACTCGGCAGTGGGGGGGGGCACTGAAGCTTTCTTT
TRBV29-1	TRBD1	TRBJ1-2	NA	CSSTTGTVDGYTF	TGCAGCTCCACGACCGGGACAGTCGATGGCTACACCTTC
TRBV12-3/TRBV12-4	TRBD2	TRBJ2-6	many	CASSPTSGGPGANVLTF	TGTGCCAGCAGTCCTACTAGCGGGGGGCCGGGGGCCAACGTCCTGACTTTC
TRBV30	NA	TRBJ2-2	many	CAWSPLSGLSSGELFF	TGTGCCTGGAGCCCGCTTAGTGGACTTTCTTCCGGGGAGCTGTTTTTT
TRBV19	NA	TRBJ1-2	NA	CASSWTLGRHSNYGYTF	TGTGCCAGTAGTTGGACTCTTGGACGTCATTCTAACTATGGCTACACCTTC
TRBV18	NA	TRBJ2-7	few	CASSPMAGADEQYF	TGTGCCAGCTCACCAATGGCAGGGGCCGACGAGCAGTACTTC
TRBV6-1	NA	TRBJ1-5	NA	CASSHFKDQPQHF	TGTGCCAGCAGTCATTTTAAGGATCAGCCCCAGCATTTT
TRBV20-1	NA	TRBJ1-1	many	CSARGAMNTEAFF	TGCAGTGCTAGAGGCGCAATGAACACTGAAGCTTTCTTT
TRBV7-8	NA	TRBJ1-2	many	CASSPGTEANYGYTF	TGTGCCAGCAGCCCGGGGACGGAGGCTAACTATGGCTACACCTTC
TRBV7-2	TRBD1	TRBJ1-1	few	CASSPAATDRPLDTEAFF	TGTGCCAGCAGCCCAGCCGCGACGGACAGGCCTTTAGACACTGAAGCTTTCTTT
TRBV11-2	TRBD2	TRBJ2-5	NA	CASNLFSGGPQETQYF	TGTGCCAGCAACCTCTTTAGCGGGGGACCACAAGAGACCCAGTACTTC
TRBV6-1	NA	TRBJ2-1	many	CATDGHSYNEQFF	TGTGCCACGGACGGCCATTCCTACAATGAGCAGTTCTTC
TRBV5-8	NA	TRBJ1-1	few	CASSPVRLSVNTEAFF	TGTGCCAGCAGCCCGGTCCGGCTAAGTGTGAACACTGAAGCTTTCTTT
TRBV10-3	NA	TRBJ2-3	NA	CAISVGGGGSFLDTQYF	TGTGCCATCAGTGTTGGAGGAGGGGGCTCATTTTTAGATACGCAGTATTTT
TRBV10-3	NA	TRBJ2-2	few	CAISDGRANTGELFF	TGTGCCATCAGTGACGGACGGGCGAACACCGGGGAGCTGTTTTTT
TRBV19	NA	TRBJ2-2	NA	CASSMGGAGELFF	TGTGCCAGTAGTATGGGGGGCGCCGGGGAGCTGTTTTTT
TRBV2	TRBD1	TRBJ1-2	many	CASSDFGTDNYGYTF	TGTGCCAGCAGTGATTTTGGGACAGATAACTATGGCTACACCTTC
TRBV7-9	NA	TRBJ1-1	few	CASSRRTLNTEAFF	TGTGCCAGCAGCCGCAGGACTTTGAACACTGAAGCTTTCTTT
TRBV3-1	NA	TRBJ2-1	few	CASRRVDGGHNEQFF	TGTGCCAGCAGGAGAGTGGACGGAGGGCACAATGAGCAGTTCTTC
TRBV6-1	TRBD1	TRBJ1-5	few	CASSGDRGHGSNQPQHF	TGTGCCAGCAGTGGGGACAGGGGGCATGGGAGCAATCAGCCCCAGCATTTT